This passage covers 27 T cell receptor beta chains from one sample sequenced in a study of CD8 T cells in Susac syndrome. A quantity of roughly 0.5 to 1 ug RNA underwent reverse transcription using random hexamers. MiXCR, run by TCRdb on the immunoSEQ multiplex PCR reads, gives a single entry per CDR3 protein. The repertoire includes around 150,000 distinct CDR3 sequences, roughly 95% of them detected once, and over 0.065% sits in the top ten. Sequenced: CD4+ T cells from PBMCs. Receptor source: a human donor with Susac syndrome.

The CDR3 coding sequence is TGTGCCAGCAGTGATCTATACCAGGTACCGGGCGAGCAGTACTTC. It codes for CASSDLYQVPGEQYF. The chain joins TRBV25-1 to TRBJ2-7; D is unresolved. The CDR3 has 15 residues. Germline loops: CDR1 MGHDK, CDR2 SYGVNS. V was cut by 3 bases and J by 6 bases, with 18 bases left in between.

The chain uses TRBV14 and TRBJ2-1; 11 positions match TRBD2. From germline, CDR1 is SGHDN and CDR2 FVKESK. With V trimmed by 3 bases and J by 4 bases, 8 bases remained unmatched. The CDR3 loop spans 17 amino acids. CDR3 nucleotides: TGTGCCAGCAGCCACTCCACGACTAGCGGGGCTTACAATGAGCAGTTCTTC. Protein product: CASSHSTTSGAYNEQFF.

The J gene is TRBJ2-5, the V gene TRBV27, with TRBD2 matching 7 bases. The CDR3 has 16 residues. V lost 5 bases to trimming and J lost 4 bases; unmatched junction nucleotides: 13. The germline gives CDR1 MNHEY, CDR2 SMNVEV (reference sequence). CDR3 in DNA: TGTGCCAGCAGTGCCAGGCCAGGGCGCGGGGGAGAGACCCAGTACTTC. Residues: CASSARPGRGGETQYF.

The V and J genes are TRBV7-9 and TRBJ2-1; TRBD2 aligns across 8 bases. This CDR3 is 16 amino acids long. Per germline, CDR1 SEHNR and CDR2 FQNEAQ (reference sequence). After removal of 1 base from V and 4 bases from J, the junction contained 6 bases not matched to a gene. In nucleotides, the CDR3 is TGTGCCAGCAGCTTAGACACAGCGGGAGCTTACAATGAGCAGTTCTTC. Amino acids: CASSLDTAGAYNEQFF.

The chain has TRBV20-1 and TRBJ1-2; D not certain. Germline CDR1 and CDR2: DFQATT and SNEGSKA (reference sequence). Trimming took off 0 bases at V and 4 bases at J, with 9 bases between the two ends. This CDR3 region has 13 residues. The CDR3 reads CSARDDKSYGYTF. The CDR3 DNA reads TGCAGTGCTAGAGATGACAAGAGCTATGGCTACACCTTC.

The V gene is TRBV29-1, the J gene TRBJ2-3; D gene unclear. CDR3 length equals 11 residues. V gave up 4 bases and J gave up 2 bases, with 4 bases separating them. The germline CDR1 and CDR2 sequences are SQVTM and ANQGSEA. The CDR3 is CSVGPTDTQYF. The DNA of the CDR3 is TGCAGCGTTGGGCCCACAGATACGCAGTATTTT.

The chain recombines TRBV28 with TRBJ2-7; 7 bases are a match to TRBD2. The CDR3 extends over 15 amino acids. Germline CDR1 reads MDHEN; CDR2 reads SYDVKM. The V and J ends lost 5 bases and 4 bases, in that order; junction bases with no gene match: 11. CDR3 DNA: TGTGCCAGCAGTCCCCTAGTTGGGGGGGGTTACGAGCAGTACTTC. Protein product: CASSPLVGGGYEQYF.

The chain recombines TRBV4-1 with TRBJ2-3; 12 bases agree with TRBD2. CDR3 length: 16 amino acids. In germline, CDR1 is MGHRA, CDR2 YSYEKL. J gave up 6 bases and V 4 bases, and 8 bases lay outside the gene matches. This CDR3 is CASSPTLAGGGDTQYF. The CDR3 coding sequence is TGCGCCAGCAGCCCCACACTAGCGGGAGGCGGGGATACGCAGTATTTT.

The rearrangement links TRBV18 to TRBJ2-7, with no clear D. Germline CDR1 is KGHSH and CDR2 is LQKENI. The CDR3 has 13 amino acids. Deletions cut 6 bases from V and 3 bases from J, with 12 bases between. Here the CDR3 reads CASSQTPHYEQYF. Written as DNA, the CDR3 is TGTGCCAGCTCCCAAACGCCCCACTACGAGCAGTACTTC.

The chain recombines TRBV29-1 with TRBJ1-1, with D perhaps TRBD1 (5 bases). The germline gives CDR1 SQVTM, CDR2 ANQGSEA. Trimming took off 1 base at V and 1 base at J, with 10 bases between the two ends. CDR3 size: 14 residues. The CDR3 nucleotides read TGCAGCGTTGAAGTGCGGGGCTGGAACACTGAAGCTTTCTTT. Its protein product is CSVEVRGWNTEAFF.

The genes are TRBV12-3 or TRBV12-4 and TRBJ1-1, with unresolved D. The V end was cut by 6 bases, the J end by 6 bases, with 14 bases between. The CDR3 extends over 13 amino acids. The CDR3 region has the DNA TGTGCCAGCAGCCCCCGTGAGGGAGCTGAAGCTTTCTTT. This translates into CASSPREGAEAFF.

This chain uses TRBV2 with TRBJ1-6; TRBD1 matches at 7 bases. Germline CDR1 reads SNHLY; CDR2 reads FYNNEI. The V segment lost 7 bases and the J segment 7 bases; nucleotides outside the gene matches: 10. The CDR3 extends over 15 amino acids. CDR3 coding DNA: TGTGCCAGCACTCCATATCAGGGGGGCAATTCACCCCTCCACTTT. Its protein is CASTPYQGGNSPLHF.

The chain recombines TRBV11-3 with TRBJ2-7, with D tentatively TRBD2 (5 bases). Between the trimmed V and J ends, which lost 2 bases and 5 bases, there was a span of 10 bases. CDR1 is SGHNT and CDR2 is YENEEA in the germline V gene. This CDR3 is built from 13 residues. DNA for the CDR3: TGTGCCAGCAGCTTATCCCCGCGGGACGAGCAGTACTTC. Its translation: CASSLSPRDEQYF.

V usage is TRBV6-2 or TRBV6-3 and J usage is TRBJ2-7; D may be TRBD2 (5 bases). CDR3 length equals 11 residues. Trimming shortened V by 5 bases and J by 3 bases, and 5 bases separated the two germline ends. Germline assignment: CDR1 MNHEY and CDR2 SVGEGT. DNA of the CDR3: TGTGCCAGCAGTGACTACTACGAGCAGTACTTC. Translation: CASSDYYEQYF.

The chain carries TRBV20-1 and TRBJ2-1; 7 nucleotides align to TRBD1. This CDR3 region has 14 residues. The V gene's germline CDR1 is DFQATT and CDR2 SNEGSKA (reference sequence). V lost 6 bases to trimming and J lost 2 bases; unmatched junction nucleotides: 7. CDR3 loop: CSAFWTGTYNEQFF. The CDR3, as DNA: TGCAGTGCCTTCTGGACAGGAACCTACAATGAGCAGTTCTTC.

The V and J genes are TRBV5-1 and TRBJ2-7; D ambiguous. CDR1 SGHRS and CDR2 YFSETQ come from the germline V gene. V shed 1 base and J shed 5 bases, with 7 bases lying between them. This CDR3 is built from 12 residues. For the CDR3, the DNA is TGCGCCAGCAGCTTGTGGCAGGACGAGCAGTACTTC. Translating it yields CASSLWQDEQYF.

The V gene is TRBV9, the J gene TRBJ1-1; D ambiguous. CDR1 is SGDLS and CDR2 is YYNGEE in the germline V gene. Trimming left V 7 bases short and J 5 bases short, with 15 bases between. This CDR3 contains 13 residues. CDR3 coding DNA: TGTGCCAGCGACGCGGGTCCGAGGACTGAAGCTTTCTTT. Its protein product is CASDAGPRTEAFF.

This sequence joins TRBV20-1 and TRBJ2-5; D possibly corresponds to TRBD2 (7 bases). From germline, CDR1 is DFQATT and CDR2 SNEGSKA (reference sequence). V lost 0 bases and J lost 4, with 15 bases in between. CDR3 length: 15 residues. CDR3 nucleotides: TGCAGTGCTAGAGATTTCAGGGGCGGGGGAGAGACCCAGTACTTC. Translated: CSARDFRGGGETQYF.

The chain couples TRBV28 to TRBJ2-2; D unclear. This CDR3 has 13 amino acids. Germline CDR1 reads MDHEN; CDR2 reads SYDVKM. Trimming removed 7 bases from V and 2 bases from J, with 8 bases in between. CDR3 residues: CASTRTNTGELFF. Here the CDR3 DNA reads TGTGCCAGCACTCGCACAAACACCGGGGAGCTGTTTTTT.

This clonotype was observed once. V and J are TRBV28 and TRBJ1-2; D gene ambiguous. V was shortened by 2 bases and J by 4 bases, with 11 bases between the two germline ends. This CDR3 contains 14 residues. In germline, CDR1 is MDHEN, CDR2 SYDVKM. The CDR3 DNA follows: TGTGCCAGCAGTTTAGGTGGAGGGAGCTATGGCTACACCTTC. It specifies CASSLGGGSYGYTF.

CDR3 in amino acids: CASSQDGLAVIQETQYF. DNA for the CDR3: TGTGCCAGCAGCCAAGATGGGCTAGCGGTAATCCAAGAGACCCAGTACTTC. The chain has TRBV3-1 and TRBJ2-5; the match to TRBD2 covers 7 bases. Germline V gene lookup returns CDR1 LGHDT and CDR2 YNNKEL (reference sequence). V gave up 0 bases and J gave up 1 base; unmatched junction bases: 8. This CDR3 has 17 amino acids.

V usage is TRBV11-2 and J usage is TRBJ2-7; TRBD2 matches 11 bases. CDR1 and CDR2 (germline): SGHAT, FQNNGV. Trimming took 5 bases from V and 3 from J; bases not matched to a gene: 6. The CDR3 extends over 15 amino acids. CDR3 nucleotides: TGTGCCAGCAGCCGACTAGCGGGGAGCCACTACGAGCAGTACTTC. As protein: CASSRLAGSHYEQYF.

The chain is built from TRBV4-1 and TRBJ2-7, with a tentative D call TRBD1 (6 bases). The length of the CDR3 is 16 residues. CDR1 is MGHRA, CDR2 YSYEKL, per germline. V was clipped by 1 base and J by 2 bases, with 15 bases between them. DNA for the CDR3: TGCGCCAGCAGCCAAGTTGAGGGGGAATACGCCTACGAGCAGTACTTC. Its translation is CASSQVEGEYAYEQYF.

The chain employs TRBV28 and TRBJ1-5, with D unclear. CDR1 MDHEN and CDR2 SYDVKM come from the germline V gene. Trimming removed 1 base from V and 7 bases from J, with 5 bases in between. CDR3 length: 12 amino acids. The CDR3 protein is CASSLYGQPQHF. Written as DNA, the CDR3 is TGTGCCAGCAGTTTATACGGGCAGCCCCAGCATTTT.

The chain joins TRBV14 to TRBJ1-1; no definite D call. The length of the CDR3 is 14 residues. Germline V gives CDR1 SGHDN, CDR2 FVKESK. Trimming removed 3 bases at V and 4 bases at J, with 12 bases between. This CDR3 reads CASSHNRASTEAFF. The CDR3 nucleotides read TGTGCCAGCAGCCACAACCGGGCAAGCACTGAAGCTTTCTTT.

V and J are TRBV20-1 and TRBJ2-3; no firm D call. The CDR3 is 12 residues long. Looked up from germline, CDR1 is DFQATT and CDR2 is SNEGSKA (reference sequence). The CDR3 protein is CSPSGRTDTQYF. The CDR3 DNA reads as TGCAGCCCCTCGGGTCGCACAGATACGCAGTATTTT.

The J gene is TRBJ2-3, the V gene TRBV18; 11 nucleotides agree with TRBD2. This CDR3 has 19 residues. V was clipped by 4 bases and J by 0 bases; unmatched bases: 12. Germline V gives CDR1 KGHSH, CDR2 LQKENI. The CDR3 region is CASSLEARTSGYSTDTQYF. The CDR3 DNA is TGTGCCAGCTCACTGGAAGCCAGGACTAGCGGGTATAGCACAGATACGCAGTATTTT. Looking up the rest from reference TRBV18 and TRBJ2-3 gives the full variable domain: NAGVMQNPRHLVRRRGQEARLRCSPMKGHSHVYWYRQLPEEGLKFMVYLQKENIIDESGMPKERFSAEFPKEGPSILRIQQVVRGDSAAYFCASSLEARTSGYSTDTQYFGPGTRLTVL.